This passage covers 23 T cell receptor beta chains from one sample sequenced in a study of T cell repertoires in cytomegalovirus infection. TCRdb fed the reads into MiXCR, producing one record per CDR3 protein. The sample carries around 740,000 distinct CDR3 sequences, less than 40% recorded once. The sequenced sample was PBMCs. All receptors come from a human donor in good health (CMV status not recorded). Some clones in this sample may be carry-over from other donors' samples.

The V gene is TRBV12-3 or TRBV12-4, the J gene TRBJ2-1, with D unresolved. The CDR3 sequence is 12 residues long. Trimming cost V 7 bases and J 9 bases, with 13 bases left between them. The CDR3 sequence is CASNQPPAEQFF. CDR3 DNA sequence: TGTGCCAGCAACCAACCCCCGGCTGAGCAGTTCTTC.

The CDR3 nucleotides read TGTGCCAGCAGTTACCAGGCGGAAGGGGCCTACGAGCAGTACTTC. Protein sequence: CASSYQAEGAYEQYF. The V call is TRBV6-6, the J call TRBJ2-7; TRBD1 is a possible D gene (5 bases). Trimming cost V 2 bases and J 2 bases, with 13 bases left between them. This CDR3 region has 15 residues. CDR1 is MNHNY and CDR2 is SVGAGI in the germline V gene (reference sequence).

This clonotype has just a few counts. V and J are TRBV19 and TRBJ1-2; no reliable D call. The length of the CDR3 is 12 residues. V was shortened by 3 bases and J by 6 bases, with 8 bases between the two germline ends. Germline V gene sequence: CDR1 LNHDA, CDR2 SQIVND (reference sequence). The CDR3 region is CASSMTQHGYTF. CDR3 nucleotide sequence: TGTGCCAGTAGTATGACACAACATGGCTACACCTTC.

The chain has TRBV6-5 and TRBJ2-7; TRBD1 agrees at 7 bases. Trimming cost V 4 bases and J 5 bases; bases outside gene matches: 8. This CDR3 region has 14 residues. CDR1 and CDR2 (germline): MNHEY, SVGAGI. The CDR3 reads CASSSDRAAHEQYF. In DNA form, the CDR3 reads TGTGCCAGCAGTTCAGACAGGGCGGCCCACGAGCAGTACTTC.

The V call is TRBV6-2 or TRBV6-3, the J call TRBJ1-5; TRBD1 is a possible D gene (6 bases). CDR3 size: 17 residues. Germline lookup yields CDR1 MNHEY and CDR2 SVGEGT. Trimming stripped 2 bases from V and 0 bases from J, with 14 bases between. The CDR3 bases are TGTGCCAGCAGTTACCCCCGGACAGACTATAGCAATCAGCCCCAGCATTTT. As protein: CASSYPRTDYSNQPQHF.

Many counts were recorded for this clonotype. The rearrangement joins TRBV7-2 to TRBJ1-5; D call uncertain. This CDR3 has 15 amino acids. V shed 2 bases and J shed 5 bases, with 13 bases lying between them. CDR1 and CDR2 (germline): SGHTA, FQGNSA. Here the CDR3 reads CASSLWKGSDQPQHF. The DNA for the CDR3 is TGTGCCAGCAGCTTATGGAAGGGAAGCGATCAGCCCCAGCATTTT.

This clonotype was observed many times. The chain combines TRBV7-2 with TRBJ1-6; D is undetermined. V lost 3 bases and J lost 7, with 10 bases in between. Germline lookup yields CDR1 SGHTA and CDR2 FQGNSA. The CDR3 totals 14 residues. In DNA, the CDR3 is TGTGCCAGCAGCTTCGACCGGGGAAATTCACCCCTCCACTTT. Translation: CASSFDRGNSPLHF.

J is TRBJ1-2 and V is TRBV5-4; TRBD1 agrees at 9 bases. The CDR3 has 15 residues. CDR1 is SGHNT and CDR2 is YYREEE in the germline V gene (reference sequence). V gave up 0 bases and J gave up 3 bases; unmatched junction bases: 3. Written as DNA, the CDR3 is TGTGCCAGCAGCTTGGGGGGACAGGGTGACTATGGCTACACCTTC. Translated, it gives CASSLGGQGDYGYTF.

The J gene is TRBJ2-5, the V gene TRBV20-1; a weak D match, TRBD2 (5 bases). This CDR3 spans 14 amino acids. V was trimmed by 3 bases and J by 5 bases, leaving 16 bases between them. CDR1 is DFQATT, CDR2 SNEGSKA, per germline (reference sequence). As DNA, the CDR3 is TGCAGTGCTAGGCTCGGGATCTCCGTGGAGACCCAGTACTTC. It codes for CSARLGISVETQYF.

The CDR3 coding sequence is TGTGCCACCAGTGACGGACAGAACTATGGCTACACCTTC. Its protein product is CATSDGQNYGYTF. V usage is TRBV24-1 and J usage is TRBJ1-2; D perhaps matches TRBD1 (6 bases). The CDR3 covers 13 residues. Germline V gene sequence: CDR1 KGHDR, CDR2 SFDVKD. V lost 4 bases and J lost 2, with 7 bases in between.

This clonotype was observed a few times. The chain is built from TRBV10-3 and TRBJ2-5; TRBD2 matches at 9 bases. Germline V lookup: CDR1 ENHRY, CDR2 SYGVKD. The CDR3 totals 17 residues. V trimming: 6 bases; J trimming: 1 base; junction bases outside the gene matches: 12. CDR3 DNA sequence: TGTGCCATCAGCCCCCTGAGGAGCGGGAGGCCCCAAGAGACCCAGTACTTC. This sequence encodes CAISPLRSGRPQETQYF.

Only a few counts were recorded for this clonotype. CDR3 residues: CASSLLVTTGELFF. The CDR3 DNA sequence: TGTGCCAGCAGCCTACTAGTTACCACCGGGGAGCTGTTTTTT. The chain uses TRBV7-2 and TRBJ2-2; tentatively, D is TRBD2 (5 bases). CDR3 length: 14 amino acids. Germline values: CDR1 SGHTA, CDR2 FQGNSA. The V gene lost 5 bases and the J gene lost 4 bases, with 11 bases spanning the gap.

This clonotype was seen a handful of times. This chain joins TRBV2 and TRBJ1-4; no firm D call. This CDR3 contains 13 residues. CDR1 is SNHLY, CDR2 FYNNEI, per germline. With 2 bases removed from V and 5 bases from J, the gap between germline ends came to 6 bases. The CDR3 DNA sequence: TGTGCCAGCAGTGAACGGCACAATGAAAAACTGTTTTTT. Residues: CASSERHNEKLFF.

In its sample, this clonotype was seen many times. The V gene is TRBV28, the J gene TRBJ2-4; D is unresolved. This CDR3 comprises 13 residues. Trimming took off 7 bases at V and 0 bases at J, with 7 bases between the two ends. Germline V lookup: CDR1 MDHEN, CDR2 SYDVKM. This CDR3 is CASTALAKNIQYF. The CDR3 DNA reads as TGTGCCAGCACTGCATTAGCCAAAAACATTCAGTACTTC.

This chain connects TRBV11-2 to TRBJ2-1, with D tentatively TRBD2 (6 bases). There are 16 residues in the CDR3. CDR1 is SGHAT and CDR2 is FQNNGV in the germline V gene. The ends were cut back, 1 base at V and 4 bases at J, with 14 bases in the middle. CDR3 sequence reads: CASSLGVRESYNEQFF. CDR3 sequence (DNA): TGTGCCAGCAGCTTAGGGGTTCGGGAGAGTTACAATGAGCAGTTCTTC.

The genes are TRBV20-1 and TRBJ2-7; TRBD2 matches 8 bases. The CDR3 sequence is 15 residues long. From germline, CDR1 is DFQATT and CDR2 SNEGSKA (reference sequence). With 0 bases clipped from V and 2 bases from J, the junction kept 6 bases outside the gene matches. In DNA form, the CDR3 reads TGCAGTGCTAGAGATCGTAAGCGGGAGACCTACGAGCAGTACTTC. It codes for CSARDRKRETYEQYF.

This clonotype has only a few counts. V is TRBV5-8 and J is TRBJ1-1; 8 bases fit TRBD1. The V and J ends lost 4 bases and 1 base, in that order; junction bases with no gene match: 9. This CDR3 is 16 amino acids long. Germline lookup yields CDR1 SGHTS and CDR2 YDEGEE. The CDR3 loop reads CASSASTGTGNTEAFF. The CDR3 coding sequence is TGTGCCAGCAGCGCGTCAACCGGGACAGGGAACACTGAAGCTTTCTTT.

Regarding this clonotype: At one of its ends the junction is not consistent with the germline gene, which may arise from a read error. The V and J genes are TRBV28 and TRBJ2-1; D is unresolved. CDR1 and CDR2 from the germline V gene are MDHEN and SYDVKM. There are 16 residues in the CDR3. The CDR3 DNA reads as TGTGCCAGCAGTCACCCCCCGTCGGCCATCTACAATGAGAAGTTCTTC. Amino acids: CASSHPPSAIYNEKFF.

In this sample, this clonotype turned up a few times. The rearrangement links TRBV20-1 to TRBJ1-2; D is uncertain. V was clipped by 0 bases and J by 2 bases, with 10 bases between them. The CDR3 consists of 14 residues. CDR1 and CDR2 (germline): DFQATT, SNEGSKA (reference sequence). The CDR3 nucleotides are TGCAGTGCTAGAGATCTCACGTCGAACTATGGCTACACCTTC. Its translation is CSARDLTSNYGYTF.

This clonotype came up once. The V and J genes are TRBV20-1 and TRBJ2-1, with 8 bases fitting TRBD2. V lost 5 bases, J lost 2 bases, and 5 bases stayed unmatched. This CDR3 is built from 14 residues. The germline CDR1 and CDR2 sequences are DFQATT and SNEGSKA (reference sequence). In DNA, the CDR3 is TGCAGTGCTGCTGCCGGGGGGGCCTACAATGAGCAGTTCTTC. Translating gives CSAAAGGAYNEQFF.

The chain has TRBV20-1 and TRBJ1-2; TRBD1 might be the D (6 bases). Looked up from germline, CDR1 is DFQATT and CDR2 is SNEGSKA (reference sequence). Trimming took 6 bases from V and 8 from J, leaving 25 bases between them. The CDR3 consists of 15 residues. The CDR3 nucleotides are TGCAGTGCCGCTCTAGGGGGGCGCGGATCAGGCGGCTACACCTTC. This gives the protein CSAALGGRGSGGYTF.

This chain connects TRBV15 to TRBJ2-7; D gene unclear. CDR3 length: 13 residues. V dropped 4 bases and J dropped 4 bases, with 11 bases sitting between them. The germline CDR1 and CDR2 sequences are LNHNV and YYDKDF (reference sequence). The CDR3: CATSNSLAYEQYF. The DNA of the CDR3 is TGTGCCACCAGCAACTCCCTCGCTTACGAGCAGTACTTC. The full variable domain, in which reference TRBV15 and TRBJ2-7 provide the parts outside the CDR3, is DAMVIQNPRYQVTQFGKPVTLSCSQTLNHNVMYWYQQKSSQAPKLLFHYYDKDFNNEADTPDNFQSRRPNTSFCFLDIRSPGLGDTAMYLCATSNSLAYEQYFGPGTRLTVT.

As to this clonotype: At one boundary the junction diverges from the germline segment, which might be a read error. This chain uses TRBV4-1 with TRBJ2-3; 12 bases fit TRBD1. The germline gives CDR1 MGHRA, CDR2 YSYEKL. The CDR3 has 15 residues. DNA of the CDR3: TGCGCCAGCAGCCATGGGACAGGGGGCTCAGATACGCAGTCTTTT. This translates into CASSHGTGGSDTQSF.